One and the same sample provided the 16 T cell receptor beta chains below, sequenced in a study of CD8 T cells in Susac syndrome. With random hexamers, reverse transcription was performed on roughly 0.45 to 1 ug of RNA. TCRdb reanalysed the immunoSEQ multiplex PCR reads using MiXCR and keeps one entry per CDR3 protein. The sample yields about 110,000 distinct CDR3 sequences, around 95% seen once. Sequenced input: CD4+ T cells from PBMCs. The receptor set was obtained from a human donor in good health.

The chain employs TRBV7-2 and TRBJ2-3; D is undetermined. Germline lookup yields CDR1 SGHTA and CDR2 FQGNSA. The CDR3 is made up of 12 amino acids. V gave up 6 bases and J gave up 2 bases, with 6 bases separating them. In nucleotides, the CDR3 is TGTGCCAGCAGTTTTGACACAGATACGCAGTATTTT. Translated: CASSFDTDTQYF.

This chain joins TRBV24-1 and TRBJ2-5, with a possible D match to TRBD2 (5 bases). Germline loops: CDR1 KGHDR, CDR2 SFDVKD. CDR3 length: 16 residues. Trimming took 4 bases from V and 4 from J, leaving 18 bases between them. CDR3 residues: CATSEWPGFRRETQYF. The CDR3 bases are TGTGCCACCAGTGAGTGGCCGGGATTCCGACGAGAGACCCAGTACTTC.

The chain links TRBV24-1 to TRBJ1-1; maybe TRBD1 (6 bases). The CDR3 is 13 amino acids. Trimming took 5 bases from V and 5 from J, leaving 11 bases between them. Germline CDR1 reads KGHDR; CDR2 reads SFDVKD. The CDR3 DNA is TGTGCCACCAGTGCTACTGGACAGACTGAAGCTTTCTTT. Amino acid sequence: CATSATGQTEAFF.

The chain employs TRBV10-3 and TRBJ1-6; D may be TRBD1 (6 bases). The germline V gene has CDR1 ENHRY and CDR2 SYGVKD. V lost 10 bases, J lost 7 bases, and 14 bases lay in between. The CDR3 spans 13 residues. DNA of the CDR3: TGTGCCACTTCGGACAGCTCAAATTCACCCCTCCACTTT. Protein product: CATSDSSNSPLHF.

This clonotype has just a few counts. V and J are TRBV25-1 and TRBJ1-6; a possible D gene is TRBD1 (5 bases). Germline-derived CDR1 and CDR2 are MGHDK and SYGVNS. This CDR3 has 14 amino acids. Trimming removed 5 bases at V and 6 bases at J, with 11 bases between. This CDR3 is CASSPRQGNSPLHF. The CDR3 DNA reads as TGTGCCAGCAGTCCCCGGCAGGGTAATTCACCCCTCCACTTT.

This rearrangement joins TRBV12-3 or TRBV12-4 to TRBJ2-2; D gene unclear. This CDR3 has 14 amino acids. Trimming took 3 bases from V and 3 from J, leaving 8 bases between them. The CDR3 sequence is CASSFPLDTGELFF. CDR3 bases: TGTGCCAGCAGTTTCCCCCTAGACACCGGGGAGCTGTTTTTT.

This clonotype was seen only once. The J gene is TRBJ2-3, the V gene TRBV5-1; 10 bases map to TRBD2. Germline CDR1 reads SGHRS; CDR2 reads YFSETQ. Trimming cost V 0 bases and J 1 base; bases outside gene matches: 8. The CDR3 extends over 18 amino acids. CDR3 nucleotides: TGCGCCAGCAGCTTGGCCACTACTAGCGGGACCGGCACAGATACGCAGTATTTT. It specifies CASSLATTSGTGTDTQYF.

V usage is TRBV4-3 and J usage is TRBJ2-7; 7 bases are shared with TRBD1. Trimming cost V 2 bases and J 3 bases; bases outside gene matches: 7. This CDR3 spans 15 amino acids. The germline CDR1 and CDR2 sequences are LGHNA and YSLEER. CDR3: CASSQYFGQVYEQYF. The CDR3 region has the DNA TGCGCCAGCAGCCAATATTTCGGACAGGTCTACGAGCAGTACTTC.

The chain has TRBV2 and TRBJ1-5; unclear D gene. V lost 3 bases and J 2 bases, leaving 8 bases between the germline ends. Germline CDR1 is SNHLY and CDR2 is FYNNEI. The CDR3 contains 14 residues. The CDR3 loop reads CASSEGLGNQPQHF. Written as DNA, the CDR3 is TGTGCCAGCAGTGAGGGGTTGGGCAATCAGCCCCAGCATTTT. Variable domain in full (rest from reference TRBV2 and TRBJ1-5): EPEVTQTPSHQVTQMGQEVILRCVPISNHLYFYWYRQILGQKVEFLVSFYNNEISEKSEIFDDQFSVERPDGSNFTLKIRSTKLEDSAMYFCASSEGLGNQPQHFGDGTRLSIL.

This rearrangement joins TRBV3-1 to TRBJ2-5; no clear D. This CDR3 region has 14 residues. Germline lookup yields CDR1 LGHDT and CDR2 YNNKEL (reference sequence). Trimming removed 4 bases at V and 0 bases at J, with 9 bases between. CDR3 sequence: CASSRTAYQETQYF. DNA for the CDR3: TGTGCCAGCAGCCGGACGGCGTACCAAGAGACCCAGTACTTC.

This clonotype was observed a few times. J is TRBJ1-2 and V is TRBV29-1, with no clear D. CDR1 is SQVTM, CDR2 ANQGSEA, per germline. This CDR3 has 16 amino acids. The V end was cut by 0 bases, the J end by 4 bases, with 18 bases between. The CDR3 DNA reads TGCAGCGTTGAAGAAGGCGATCGGAGGCGCGCCTATGGCTACACCTTC. It encodes CSVEEGDRRRAYGYTF. The whole variable domain, remainder taken from reference TRBV29-1 and TRBJ1-2, is SAVISQKPSRDICQRGTSLTIQCQVDSQVTMMFWYRQQPGQSLTLIATANQGSEATYESGFVIDKFPISRPNLTFSTLTVSNMSPEDSSIYLCSVEEGDRRRAYGYTFGSGTRLTVV.

This rearrangement joins TRBV20-1 to TRBJ2-7, with a possible D match to TRBD2 (6 bases). The germline V and J ends were trimmed by 0 bases and 0 bases, with 12 bases remaining between them. The CDR3 totals 15 residues. Germline loops: CDR1 DFQATT, CDR2 SNEGSKA (reference sequence). The CDR3 DNA reads TGCAGTGCTAGAGAGAGGCGGGGCTACTCCTACGAGCAGTACTTC. This gives the protein CSARERRGYSYEQYF.

This clonotype was recorded only once. The rearrangement joins TRBV4-1 to TRBJ2-3, with 9 bases that match TRBD1. After removal of 1 base from V and 2 bases from J, the junction contained 7 bases not matched to a gene. Germline V gene lookup returns CDR1 MGHRA and CDR2 YSYEKL. This CDR3 is 17 amino acids long. The CDR3 reads CASSQVTGGVITDTQYF. The CDR3, as DNA: TGCGCCAGCAGCCAAGTGACAGGGGGGGTGATCACAGATACGCAGTATTTT.

This chain connects TRBV7-9 to TRBJ1-2; D possibly corresponds to TRBD1 (6 bases). CDR1 and CDR2 from the germline V gene are SEHNR and FQNEAQ (reference sequence). V dropped 3 bases and J dropped 6 bases, with 11 bases sitting between them. This CDR3 has 13 amino acids. CDR3 sequence: CASSFRAGDGYTF. For the CDR3, the DNA is TGTGCCAGCAGCTTTAGGGCAGGGGATGGCTACACCTTC.

The CDR3 here is CSARSAGGHNIQYF. In nucleotides, the CDR3 is TGCAGTGCTCGATCAGCGGGAGGTCATAACATTCAGTACTTC. The genes are TRBV20-1 and TRBJ2-4; TRBD2 aligns across 9 bases. This CDR3 has 14 residues. Looked up from germline, CDR1 is DFQATT and CDR2 is SNEGSKA (reference sequence). V was pared by 5 bases and J by 7 bases, with 9 bases of the junction left unmatched.

This chain joins TRBV5-1 and TRBJ1-5; 9 nucleotides align to TRBD1. V shed 0 bases, J shed 3 bases, and the junction held 1 base outside the gene matches. This CDR3 is 15 amino acids long. CDR1 and CDR2 from the germline V gene are SGHRS and YFSETQ. CDR3 loop: CASSLGTGDNQPQHF. Here the CDR3 DNA reads TGCGCCAGCAGCTTGGGGACAGGGGACAATCAGCCCCAGCATTTT.